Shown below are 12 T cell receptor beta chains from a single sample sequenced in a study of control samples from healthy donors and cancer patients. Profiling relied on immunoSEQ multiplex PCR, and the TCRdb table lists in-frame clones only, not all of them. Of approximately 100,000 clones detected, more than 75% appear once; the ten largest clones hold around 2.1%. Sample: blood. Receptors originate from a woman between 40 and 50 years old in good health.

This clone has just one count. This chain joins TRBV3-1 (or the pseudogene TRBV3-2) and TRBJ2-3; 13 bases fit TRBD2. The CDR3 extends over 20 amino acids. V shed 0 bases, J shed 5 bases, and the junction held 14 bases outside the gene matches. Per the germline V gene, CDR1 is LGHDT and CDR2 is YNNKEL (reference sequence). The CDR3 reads CASSQDPAAGTSGARDTQYF. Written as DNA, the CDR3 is TGTGCCAGCAGCCAAGACCCCGCCGCCGGGACTAGCGGGGCCCGAGATACGCAGTATTTT.

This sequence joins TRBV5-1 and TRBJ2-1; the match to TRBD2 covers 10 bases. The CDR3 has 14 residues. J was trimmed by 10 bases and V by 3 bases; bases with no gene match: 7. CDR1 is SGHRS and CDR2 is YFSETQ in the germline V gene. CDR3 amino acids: CASSWSSGGHEQFF. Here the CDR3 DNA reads TGCGCCAGCAGCTGGTCTAGCGGGGGCCACGAGCAGTTCTTC.

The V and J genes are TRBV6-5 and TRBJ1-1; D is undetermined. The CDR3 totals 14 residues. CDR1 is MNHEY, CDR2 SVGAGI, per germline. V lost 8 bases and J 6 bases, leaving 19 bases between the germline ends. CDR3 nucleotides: TGTGCCAGCGGAATGGGGATGAGTAACGCTGAAGCTTTCTTT. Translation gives CASGMGMSNAEAFF.

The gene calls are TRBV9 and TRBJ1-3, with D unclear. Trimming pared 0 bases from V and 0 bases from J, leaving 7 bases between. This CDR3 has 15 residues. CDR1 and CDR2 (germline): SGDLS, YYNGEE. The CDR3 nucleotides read TGTGCCAGCAGCGTAGACTCGGCCTCTGGAAACACCATATATTTT. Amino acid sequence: CASSVDSASGNTIYF.

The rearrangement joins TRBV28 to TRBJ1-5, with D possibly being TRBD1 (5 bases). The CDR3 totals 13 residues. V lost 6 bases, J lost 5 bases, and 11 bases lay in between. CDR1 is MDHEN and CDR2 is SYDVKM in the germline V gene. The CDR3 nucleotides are TGTGCCAGCAGGTGGCAGGGCCATCAGCCCCAGCATTTT. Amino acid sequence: CASRWQGHQPQHF.

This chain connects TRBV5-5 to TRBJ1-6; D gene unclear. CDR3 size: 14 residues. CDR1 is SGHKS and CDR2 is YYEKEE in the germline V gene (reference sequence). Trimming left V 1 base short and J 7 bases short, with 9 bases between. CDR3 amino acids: CASSLTGGNSPLHF. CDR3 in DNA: TGTGCCAGCAGCTTGACGGGTGGCAATTCACCCCTCCACTTT. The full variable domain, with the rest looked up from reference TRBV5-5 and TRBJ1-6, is DAGVTQSPTHLIKTRGQQVTLRCSPISGHKSVSWYQQVLGQGPQFIFQYYEKEERGRGNFPDRFSARQFPNYSSELNVNALLLGDSALYLCASSLTGGNSPLHFGNGTRLTVT.

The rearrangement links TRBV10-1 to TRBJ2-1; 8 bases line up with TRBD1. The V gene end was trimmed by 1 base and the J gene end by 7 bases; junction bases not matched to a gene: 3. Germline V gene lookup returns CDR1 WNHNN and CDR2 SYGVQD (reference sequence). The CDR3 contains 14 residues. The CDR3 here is CASSEWTGSNEQFF. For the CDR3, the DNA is TGCGCCAGCAGTGAGTGGACAGGGAGTAATGAGCAGTTCTTC.

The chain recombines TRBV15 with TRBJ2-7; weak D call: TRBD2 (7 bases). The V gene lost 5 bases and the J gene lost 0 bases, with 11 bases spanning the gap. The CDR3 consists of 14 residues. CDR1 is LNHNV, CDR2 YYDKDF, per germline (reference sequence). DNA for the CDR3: TGTGCCACCAGCGGGGGGGCTGGCTCCTACGAGCAGTACTTC. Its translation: CATSGGAGSYEQYF.

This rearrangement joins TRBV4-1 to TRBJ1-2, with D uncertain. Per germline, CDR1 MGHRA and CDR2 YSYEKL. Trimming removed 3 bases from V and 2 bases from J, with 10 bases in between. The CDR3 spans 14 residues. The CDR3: CASSQDGGNYGYTF. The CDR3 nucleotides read TGCGCCAGCAGCCAGGACGGTGGAAACTATGGCTACACCTTC.

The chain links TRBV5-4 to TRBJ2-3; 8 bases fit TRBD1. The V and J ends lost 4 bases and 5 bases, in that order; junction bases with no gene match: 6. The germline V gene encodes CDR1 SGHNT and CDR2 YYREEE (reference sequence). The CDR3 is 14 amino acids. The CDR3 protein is CASSTRGREDTQYF. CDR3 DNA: TGTGCCAGCAGCACCAGGGGGCGGGAAGATACGCAGTATTTT. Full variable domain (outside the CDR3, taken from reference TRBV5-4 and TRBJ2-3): ETGVTQSPTHLIKTRGQQVTLRCSSQSGHNTVSWYQQALGQGPQFIFQYYREEENGRGNFPPRFSGLQFPNYSSELNVNALELDDSALYLCASSTRGREDTQYFGPGTRLTVL.

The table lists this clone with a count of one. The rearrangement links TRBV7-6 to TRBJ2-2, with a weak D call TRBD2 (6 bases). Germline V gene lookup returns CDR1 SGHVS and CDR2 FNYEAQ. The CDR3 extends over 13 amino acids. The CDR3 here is CAGTGANTGELFF. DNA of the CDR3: TGTGCAGGGACGGGGGCGAACACCGGGGAGCTGTTTTTT.

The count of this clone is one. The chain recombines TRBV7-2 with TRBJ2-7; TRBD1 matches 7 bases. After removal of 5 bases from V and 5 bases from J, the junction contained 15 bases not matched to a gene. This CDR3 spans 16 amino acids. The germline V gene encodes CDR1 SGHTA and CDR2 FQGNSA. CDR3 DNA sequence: TGTGCCAGCAGCCTTCCCAGGGGGATTCCCTCGAACGAGCAGTACTTC. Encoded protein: CASSLPRGIPSNEQYF.